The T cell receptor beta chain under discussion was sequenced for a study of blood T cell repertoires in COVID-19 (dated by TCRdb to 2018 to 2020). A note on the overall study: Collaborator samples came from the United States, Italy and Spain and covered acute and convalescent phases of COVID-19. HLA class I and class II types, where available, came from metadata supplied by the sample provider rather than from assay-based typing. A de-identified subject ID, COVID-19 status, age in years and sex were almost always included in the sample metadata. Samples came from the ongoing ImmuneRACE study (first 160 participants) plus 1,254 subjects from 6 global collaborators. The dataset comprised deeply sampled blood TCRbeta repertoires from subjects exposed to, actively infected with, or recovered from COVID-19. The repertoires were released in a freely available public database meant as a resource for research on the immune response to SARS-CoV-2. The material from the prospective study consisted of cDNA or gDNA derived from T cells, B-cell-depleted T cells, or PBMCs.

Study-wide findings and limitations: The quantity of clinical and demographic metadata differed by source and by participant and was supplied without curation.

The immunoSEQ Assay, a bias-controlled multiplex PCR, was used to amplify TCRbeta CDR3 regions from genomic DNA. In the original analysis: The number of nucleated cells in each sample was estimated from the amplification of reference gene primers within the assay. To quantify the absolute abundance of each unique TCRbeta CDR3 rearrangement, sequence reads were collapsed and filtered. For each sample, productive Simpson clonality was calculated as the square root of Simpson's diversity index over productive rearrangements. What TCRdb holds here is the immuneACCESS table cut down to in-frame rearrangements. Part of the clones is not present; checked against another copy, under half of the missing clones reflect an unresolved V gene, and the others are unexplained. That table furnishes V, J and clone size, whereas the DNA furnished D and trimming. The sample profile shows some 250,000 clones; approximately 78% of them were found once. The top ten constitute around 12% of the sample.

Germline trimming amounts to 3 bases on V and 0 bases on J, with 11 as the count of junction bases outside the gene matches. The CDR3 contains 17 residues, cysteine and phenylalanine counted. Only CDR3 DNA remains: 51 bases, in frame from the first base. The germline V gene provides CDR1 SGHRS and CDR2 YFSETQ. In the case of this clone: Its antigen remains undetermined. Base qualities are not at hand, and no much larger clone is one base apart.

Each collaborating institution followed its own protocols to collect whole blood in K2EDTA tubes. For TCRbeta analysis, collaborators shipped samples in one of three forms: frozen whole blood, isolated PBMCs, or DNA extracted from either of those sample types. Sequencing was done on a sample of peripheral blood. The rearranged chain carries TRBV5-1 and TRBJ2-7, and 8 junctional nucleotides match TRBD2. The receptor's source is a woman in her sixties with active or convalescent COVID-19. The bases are TGCGCCAGCAGCTCTTCGGGACTAGACGGAGCCTCCTACGAGCAGTACTTC. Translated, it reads CASSSSGLDGASYEQYF. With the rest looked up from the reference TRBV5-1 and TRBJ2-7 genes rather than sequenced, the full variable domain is KAGVTQTPRYLIKTRGQQVTLSCSPISGHRSVSWYQQTPGQGLQFLFEYFSETQRNKGNFPGRFSGRQFSNSRSEMNVSTLELGDSALYLCASSSSGLDGASYEQYFGPGTRLTVT.